A selection of T cell receptor beta chains follows, all from one sample in a study of T-cell memory formation after mild COVID-19. TCRdb recomputed calls from the 5' RACE reads with MiXCR, one row per CDR3 protein. Among 400,000 to 500,000 distinct CDR3 sequences, around 19% were seen once, and the ten largest hold 8.4%. Sequencing was performed on PBMCs or a T cell subset sorted from them (not recorded which). These receptors were taken from an adult woman who had mild COVID-19 (a few samples of this study predate the infection). Cell type and time point are not known. CDR3s include the opening cysteine and the closing phenylalanine or tryptophan. D genes are given only for firm matches. Only some rows state a clone size, as once, few, many or a class for expanded clones.

J: TRBJ2-3; D: TRBD2; size: NA; V: TRBV29-1; DNA: TGCTGCGGATGGGAGGGAGCAGATACGCAGTATTTT; CDR3: CCGWEGADTQYF
J: TRBJ2-5; D: TRBD1; size: NA; V: TRBV2; DNA: TGTGCCAGCAGTAAACAGGGGACCCAAGAGACCCAGTACTTC; CDR3: CASSKQGTQETQYF
J: TRBJ2-5; D: NA; size: NA; V: TRBV20-1; DNA: TGCAGTGCTAGAGATCCTCGGGGGCCCCCGGAGACCCAGTACTTC; CDR3: CSARDPRGPPETQYF
J: TRBJ1-1; D: NA; size: NA; V: TRBV12-3/TRBV12-4; DNA: TGTGCCAGCAGTTGGGGTGGCGGAGACACTGAAGCTTTCTTT; CDR3: CASSWGGGDTEAFF
J: TRBJ2-2; D: TRBD1; size: many; V: TRBV7-3; DNA: TGTGCCAGCAGCCTGGGGACAGGGACCGGGGAGCTGTTTTTT; CDR3: CASSLGTGTGELFF
J: TRBJ2-2; D: TRBD2; size: NA; V: TRBV7-3; DNA: TGTGCCAGCAGCGATCGACTAGCGGGAGGAGACGGGGAGCTGTTTTTT; CDR3: CASSDRLAGGDGELFF
J: TRBJ2-2; D: NA; size: NA; V: TRBV7-8; DNA: TGTGCCAGCAGCTTAGGGTTCCTGACGGCCGGGGAGCTGTTTTTT; CDR3: CASSLGFLTAGELFF
J: TRBJ1-2; D: NA; size: few; V: TRBV7-2; DNA: TGTGCCAGCAGCTTGGGGCTCCCAGTAAGGGCGGTGGTTTTCGGGTCAAACTATGGCTACACCTTC; CDR3: CASSLGLPVRAVVFGSNYGYTF
J: TRBJ1-5; D: TRBD1; size: NA; V: TRBV6-5; DNA: TGTGCCAGCAGTTTGGCAGGGGGGATAAGCAATCAGCCCCAGCATTTT; CDR3: CASSLAGGISNQPQHF
J: TRBJ1-2; D: NA; size: NA; V: TRBV6-2/TRBV6-3; DNA: TGTGCCAGCAGGATTCCGACAGGAGTCTATGGCTACACCTTC; CDR3: CASRIPTGVYGYTF
J: TRBJ2-7; D: NA; size: few; V: TRBV20-1; DNA: TGCAGTGCTAGCCCGCCCCGACAGAGCTCCTACGAGCAGTACTTC; CDR3: CSASPPRQSSYEQYF
J: TRBJ2-3; D: TRBD2; size: NA; V: TRBV7-2; DNA: TGTGCCAGCAGCTTAGGCGGCGGGAGGTCGCAGTATTTT; CDR3: CASSLGGGRSQYF
J: TRBJ2-5; D: TRBD1; size: NA; V: TRBV5-1; DNA: TGCGCCAGCAGCTTGGAACCCACAGGGGAGTATCAAGAGACCCAGTACTTC; CDR3: CASSLEPTGEYQETQYF
J: TRBJ2-7; D: TRBD1; size: many; V: TRBV5-1; DNA: TGCGCCAGCAGCTTGGCCCGACAGGGCGTGGACGAGCAGTACTTC; CDR3: CASSLARQGVDEQYF
J: TRBJ2-1; D: NA; size: many; V: TRBV30; DNA: TGTGCCTGGAGTGTAGGGTTCAATGAGCAGTTCTTC; CDR3: CAWSVGFNEQFF
J: TRBJ2-2; D: NA; size: NA; V: TRBV7-2; DNA: TGTGCCAGCAGCTTATACGTAGAGCGGGTCCCCGGGGAGCTGTTTTTT; CDR3: CASSLYVERVPGELFF
J: TRBJ2-2; D: TRBD1; size: few; V: TRBV7-6; DNA: TGTGCCAGCAGCAAACACAGGGGGCAGAGCGGGGAGCTGTTTTTT; CDR3: CASSKHRGQSGELFF
J: TRBJ2-3; D: NA; size: few; V: TRBV7-2; DNA: TGTGCCAGCAGTCCGAGGGGGTCTAGCACAGATACGCAGTATTTT; CDR3: CASSPRGSSTDTQYF
J: TRBJ2-1; D: NA; size: few; V: TRBV27; DNA: TGTGCCAGCAGTTCTTATTCCACGGGTGCCCATGAGCAGTTCTTC; CDR3: CASSSYSTGAHEQFF
J: TRBJ1-2; D: NA; size: few; V: TRBV6-6; DNA: TGTGCCAGCAGCCCACGGGGGCCAGACTATGGCTACACCTTC; CDR3: CASSPRGPDYGYTF
J: TRBJ2-1; D: TRBD2; size: few; V: TRBV20-1; DNA: TGCAGTGCCAAAGGACTAGCGGGCGGGAACAATGAGCAGTTCTTC; CDR3: CSAKGLAGGNNEQFF
J: TRBJ2-7; D: NA; size: NA; V: TRBV5-4; DNA: TGTGCCAGCAGCCGGGTCGAAATCAGCTCCTACGAGCAGTACTTC; CDR3: CASSRVEISSYEQYF
J: TRBJ2-6; D: TRBD1; size: NA; V: TRBV7-2; DNA: TGTGCCAGCAGCTTTGGGACAGGGACTGGGGCCAACGTCCTGACTTTC; CDR3: CASSFGTGTGANVLTF
J: TRBJ2-7; D: TRBD2; size: NA; V: TRBV7-9; DNA: TGTGCCAGCAGCTTAGATGTGGGAGGGCCAATTTGGTACTTC; CDR3: CASSLDVGGPIWYF
J: TRBJ1-3; D: NA; size: NA; V: TRBV20-1; DNA: TGCAGTGCTAGGTCTAGGAATGGCACGATTGGAAACACCATATATTTT; CDR3: CSARSRNGTIGNTIYF
J: TRBJ2-2; D: NA; size: few; V: TRBV7-3; DNA: TGTGCCAGCAGCCCGAGGGAGGTCGCGGGGGAGCTGTTTTTT; CDR3: CASSPREVAGELFF
J: TRBJ2-3; D: TRBD2; size: NA; V: TRBV5-6; DNA: TGTGCCAGCAGCCCCGGACTAGCGGGAGTTCGGATCGTGGCAGATACGCAGTATTTT; CDR3: CASSPGLAGVRIVADTQYF
J: TRBJ2-5; D: NA; size: NA; V: TRBV20-1; DNA: TGCAGTGCGCTTCCCGGGACTCCCGCGTACCAAGAGACCCAGTACTTC; CDR3: CSALPGTPAYQETQYF
J: TRBJ2-5; D: TRBD1; size: NA; V: TRBV6-2/TRBV6-3; DNA: TGTGCCAGCAGGCGGACAGGAGAACAAGAGACCCAGTACTTC; CDR3: CASRRTGEQETQYF